The sequence of this T cell receptor (beta chain) was determined in a study of T-cell memory formation after mild COVID-19. Study overall: Largely donor-specific TCR clusters were found. Whole-study findings and limits: Contracting CD4+ clones sat mainly in CM and EM; CD8+ in EMRA. Later expanders leaned CD4+, whereas clones that contracted between day 15 and 85 were balanced CD4/CD8.

TCRdb analysed the 5' RACE reads with MiXCR anew, one entry per CDR3 protein. The repertoire consists of 450,000 to 650,000 distinct CDR3 sequences, with just over 20% occurring once and the leading ten covering around 12%. Trimming cost V 5 bases and J 2 bases, with 18 bases left between them. Germline V gives CDR1 KGHDR, CDR2 SFDVKD. This CDR3 has 17 amino acids. This clonotype came up many times. What it binds is unknown. The rearrangement joins TRBV24-1 to TRBJ2-1; no reliable D call. The sequenced sample was PBMCs or a T cell subset sorted from them (not recorded which). This clonotype was obtained from an adult woman who had mild COVID-19 (a few samples of this study predate the infection). Cell type and time point are not known. The CDR3 DNA follows: TGTGCCACCAGTGCGGTCCCGTCAACCGCGACCTACAATGAGCAGTTCTTC. It specifies CATSAVPSTATYNEQFF.